Listed here are 15 T cell receptor beta chains from one sample, sequenced in a study of OX40 agonist ivuxolimab in advanced cancers. Sequencing was performed with immunoSEQ multiplex PCR; in TCRdb, only in-frame clones are kept and a portion is missing. The table records fewer than 55,000 clones, more than 75% of them present only once. The sequenced sample was CD4+ or CD8+ T cells sorted from blood, obtained in a trial of the OX40 agonist ivuxolimab. The receptor set was obtained from an adult with an advanced solid tumor such as melanoma, head and neck, liver or kidney cancer.

The chain is built from TRBV9 and TRBJ1-1, with 7 bases aligning to TRBD1. The germline gives CDR1 SGDLS, CDR2 YYNGEE. The V gene end was trimmed by 2 bases and the J gene end by 1 base; junction bases not matched to a gene: 5. The CDR3 sequence is 15 residues long. CDR3: CASSVRSGGNTEAFF. CDR3 bases: TGTGCCAGCAGCGTCCGATCAGGGGGGAACACTGAAGCTTTCTTT.

The chain is built from TRBV18 and TRBJ2-5; 11 positions match TRBD2. Germline lookup yields CDR1 KGHSH and CDR2 LQKENI. The CDR3 spans 16 residues. Trimming at V came to 6 bases and at J to 1 base, leaving 7 bases not matched to a gene. The CDR3 coding sequence is TGTGCCAGCTCCCGCGGACTAGCGGGTCGCCAAGAGACCCAGTACTTC. This translates into CASSRGLAGRQETQYF.

This CDR3 is CASSPLLQGGQPQHF. The CDR3 DNA reads TGTGCCAGCAGTCCCCTCCTACAGGGAGGTCAGCCCCAGCATTTT. This chain links TRBV28 with TRBJ1-5; perhaps TRBD1 as D (6 bases). This CDR3 region has 15 residues. The germline CDR1 and CDR2 sequences are MDHEN and SYDVKM. The germline V and J ends were trimmed by 5 bases and 6 bases, with 17 bases remaining between them.

The J gene is TRBJ2-5, the V gene TRBV18; 12 bases agree with TRBD1. J gave up 4 bases and V 3 bases, and 6 bases lay outside the gene matches. Per the germline V gene, CDR1 is KGHSH and CDR2 is LQKENI. The CDR3 totals 16 residues. The CDR3 coding sequence is TGTGCCAGCTCACCCTCCGGGACAGGGGGCTTAGAGACCCAGTACTTC. It translates to CASSPSGTGGLETQYF. The variable domain in full, with the rest retrieved from reference TRBV18 and TRBJ2-5, is NAGVMQNPRHLVRRRGQEARLRCSPMKGHSHVYWYRQLPEEGLKFMVYLQKENIIDESGMPKERFSAEFPKEGPSILRIQQVVRGDSAAYFCASSPSGTGGLETQYFGPGTRLLVL.

The rearrangement joins TRBV5-1 to TRBJ2-7; D gene uncertain. Germline V gene sequence: CDR1 SGHRS, CDR2 YFSETQ. V lost 0 bases and J lost 1, with 8 bases in between. This CDR3 is 14 amino acids long. The chain's CDR3 is CASSLAGGSYEQYF. As DNA, the CDR3 is TGCGCCAGCAGCTTGGCGGGTGGGTCCTACGAGCAGTACTTC.

This clone was detected only a few times. V and J are TRBV30 and TRBJ1-5, with D possibly TRBD1 on 5 matching bases. The V gene lost 1 base and the J gene lost 6 bases, with 13 bases spanning the gap. The CDR3 is made up of 14 amino acids. Germline CDR1 is GTSNPN and CDR2 is SVGIG (reference sequence). CDR3: CAWSEGGAAQPQHF. The CDR3 nucleotides read TGTGCCTGGAGTGAGGGAGGGGCGGCTCAGCCCCAGCATTTT.

This clone came up once. V is TRBV5-6 and J is TRBJ2-7; D unclear. CDR1 SGHDT and CDR2 YYEEEE come from the germline V gene. V was shortened by 1 base and J by 6 bases, with 11 bases between the two germline ends. The CDR3 spans 13 residues. The CDR3 spells CASSLTFSSEQYV. In nucleotides, the CDR3 is TGTGCCAGCAGCTTGACGTTTAGCAGCGAGCAGTACGTC.

This clone came up once. The chain combines TRBV18 with TRBJ2-3; D is ambiguous. Germline values: CDR1 KGHSH, CDR2 LQKENI. The CDR3 runs 15 residues. Trimming removed 2 bases from V and 2 bases from J, with 11 bases in between. CDR3: CASSPSRVDTDTQYF. CDR3 bases: TGTGCCAGCTCACCATCCCGGGTTGACACAGATACGCAGTATTTT.

This clone was picked up one time. The V call is TRBV6-5, the J call TRBJ1-5, with D uncertain. Germline CDR1 and CDR2: MNHEY and SVGAGI. The ends were cut back, 0 bases at V and 5 bases at J, with 8 bases in the middle. This CDR3 is built from 14 residues. DNA for the CDR3: TGTGCCAGCAGTTACTCGAGAGGAGATCAGCCCCAGCATTTT. Its translation is CASSYSRGDQPQHF.

This sequence joins TRBV6-6 and TRBJ1-2, with TRBD1 matching 7 bases. The CDR3 loop spans 12 amino acids. The germline gives CDR1 MNHNY, CDR2 SVGAGI (reference sequence). Trimming cost V 4 bases and J 6 bases; bases outside gene matches: 2. In DNA, the CDR3 is TGTGCCAGCAGTTTGACAGGGAATGGCTACACCTTC. Protein sequence: CASSLTGNGYTF.

The rearrangement links TRBV5-1 to TRBJ2-5; 10 bases agree with TRBD2. The germline V gene has CDR1 SGHRS and CDR2 YFSETQ. The CDR3 runs 18 residues. V lost 2 bases, J lost 2 bases, and 12 bases stayed unmatched. CDR3 bases: TGCGCCAGCAGCTTACGGGCCCTAGCGGGAGTCGGGCAAGAGACCCAGTACTTC. Protein: CASSLRALAGVGQETQYF. The full variable domain, completed using reference TRBV5-1 and TRBJ2-5, is KAGVTQTPRYLIKTRGQQVTLSCSPISGHRSVSWYQQTPGQGLQFLFEYFSETQRNKGNFPGRFSGRQFSNSRSEMNVSTLELGDSALYLCASSLRALAGVGQETQYFGPGTRLLVL.

The rearrangement links TRBV6-6 to TRBJ2-5, with D possibly TRBD2 on 7 matching bases. V dropped 2 bases and J dropped 4 bases, with 14 bases sitting between them. Per the germline V gene, CDR1 is MNHNY and CDR2 is SVGAGI (reference sequence). CDR3 size: 15 residues. The CDR3 is CASSYGGGGGETQYF. CDR3 DNA sequence: TGTGCCAGCAGTTACGGAGGGGGAGGGGGAGAGACCCAGTACTTC.

CDR3 in amino acids: CASSDGQGRGQPQHF. Written as DNA, the CDR3 is TGTGCCAGCAGCGACGGACAGGGAAGAGGTCAGCCCCAGCATTTT. The chain joins TRBV28 to TRBJ1-5, with TRBD1 matching over 8 bases. Per the germline V gene, CDR1 is MDHEN and CDR2 is SYDVKM. With 6 bases clipped from V and 6 bases from J, the junction kept 10 bases outside the gene matches. CDR3 length equals 15 residues. Supplemented by reference TRBV28 and TRBJ1-5, the full variable domain reads DVKVTQSSRYLVKRTGEKVFLECVQDMDHENMFWYRQDPGLGLRLIYFSYDVKMKEKGDIPEGYSVSREKKERFSLILESASTNQTSMYLCASSDGQGRGQPQHFGDGTRLSIL.

In this sample, this clone turned up once. The chain carries TRBV28 and TRBJ2-1; TRBD1 might be the D (7 bases). The germline V gene encodes CDR1 MDHEN and CDR2 SYDVKM. The ends were cut back, 4 bases at V and 7 bases at J, with 17 bases in the middle. There are 15 residues in the CDR3. The CDR3 DNA reads TGTGCCAGCAGTTCGTGGGGCAGGGGGGCAAATGAGCAGTTCTTC. Translating it yields CASSSWGRGANEQFF. Variable domain in full (rest from reference TRBV28 and TRBJ2-1): DVKVTQSSRYLVKRTGEKVFLECVQDMDHENMFWYRQDPGLGLRLIYFSYDVKMKEKGDIPEGYSVSREKKERFSLILESASTNQTSMYLCASSSWGRGANEQFFGPGTRLTVL.

The chain couples TRBV5-1 to TRBJ2-7; TRBD2 matches at 11 bases. Germline V gene lookup returns CDR1 SGHRS and CDR2 YFSETQ. The CDR3 has 15 residues. The V gene end was trimmed by 2 bases and the J gene end by 2 bases; junction bases not matched to a gene: 3. The CDR3 DNA reads as TGCGCCAGCAGCTTAGTAGCGGGAGGGACCTACGAGCAGTACTTC. Protein sequence: CASSLVAGGTYEQYF. The full variable domain, in which reference TRBV5-1 and TRBJ2-7 provide the parts outside the CDR3, is KAGVTQTPRYLIKTRGQQVTLSCSPISGHRSVSWYQQTPGQGLQFLFEYFSETQRNKGNFPGRFSGRQFSNSRSEMNVSTLELGDSALYLCASSLVAGGTYEQYFGPGTRLTVT.